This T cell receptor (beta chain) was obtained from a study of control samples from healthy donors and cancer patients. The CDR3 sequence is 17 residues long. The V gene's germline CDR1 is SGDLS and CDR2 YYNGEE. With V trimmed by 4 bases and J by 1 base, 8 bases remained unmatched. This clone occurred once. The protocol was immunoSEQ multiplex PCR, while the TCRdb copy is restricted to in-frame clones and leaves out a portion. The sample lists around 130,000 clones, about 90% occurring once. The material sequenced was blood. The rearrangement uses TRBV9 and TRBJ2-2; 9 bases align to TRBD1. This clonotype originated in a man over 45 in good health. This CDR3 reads CASSQKAGQGNTGELFF. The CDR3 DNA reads TGTGCCAGCAGCCAGAAAGCGGGACAGGGGAACACCGGGGAGCTGTTTTTT.